This TCR beta chain emerged from a study of blood T cell repertoires in COVID-19. TCRdb keeps only in-frame clones here, not all; method: immunoSEQ multiplex PCR. This table has over 150,000 clones, about four fifths appearing once. Sample: peripheral blood. This receptor was obtained from a woman older than 75 with acute or convalescent COVID-19.

The CDR3: CASSVNTGVGEQFF. The CDR3 DNA follows: TGTGCCAGCAGCGTAAATACAGGGGTCGGTGAGCAGTTCTTC. V gene TRBV9 combines with J gene TRBJ2-1; TRBD1 agrees at 7 bases. CDR1 is SGDLS and CDR2 is YYNGEE in the germline V gene. The length of the CDR3 is 14 residues. Trimming cost V 1 base and J 9 bases; bases outside gene matches: 7.